This T cell receptor (beta chain) was recorded in a study of tumor-infiltrating lymphocytes in primary liver carcinoma. Study-level background: Productive TCRbeta reads per sample were roughly 3.5 to 7.5 million, not differing by tissue. Study findings and constraints: Overlap in tumor-adjacent and tumor-blood pairs fell below that of tumor region pairs.

Synthesis of TCR beta cDNA was carried out from about 0.55 ug total RNA with a constant-region primer. Nested multiplex PCR, run for three rounds with slightly modified ARM-PCR, yielded TCR beta libraries. Amplification in the first two PCR rounds was performed using TRBV1-TRBV30 forward primers and a C-beta reverse primer for 10 cycles each. TCRdb redid the calling of the multiplex PCR reads with MiXCR, one entry per CDR3 protein. The table includes more than 100,000 distinct CDR3 sequences, 60% to 70% detected once. Co-extraction of both nucleic acids (RNA and DNA) used 20-30 mg of unsorted bulk tissue. Donors were untreated and chronically infected with HBV. Five separate regions per tumor were sampled. This CDR3 has 15 residues. Germline values: CDR1 LGHNA, CDR2 YNFKEQ. As concerns this clonotype: The target antigen is unknown. A junction boundary mismatches the germline segment, possibly from a read error.

Sequencing input: liver tumor tissue from sampling region 1. Subset here: tumor region T1, superior pole. The source is an older woman with primary liver carcinoma and hepatitis B virus infection. The chain is built from TRBV4-2 and TRBJ1-4, with 8 bases that match TRBD1. CDR3 DNA sequence: TGTGCCGGCAGCCAAGGATCGACAGGGGTTGAAAAACTGTTTTTT. Translating gives CAGSQGSTGVEKLFF.